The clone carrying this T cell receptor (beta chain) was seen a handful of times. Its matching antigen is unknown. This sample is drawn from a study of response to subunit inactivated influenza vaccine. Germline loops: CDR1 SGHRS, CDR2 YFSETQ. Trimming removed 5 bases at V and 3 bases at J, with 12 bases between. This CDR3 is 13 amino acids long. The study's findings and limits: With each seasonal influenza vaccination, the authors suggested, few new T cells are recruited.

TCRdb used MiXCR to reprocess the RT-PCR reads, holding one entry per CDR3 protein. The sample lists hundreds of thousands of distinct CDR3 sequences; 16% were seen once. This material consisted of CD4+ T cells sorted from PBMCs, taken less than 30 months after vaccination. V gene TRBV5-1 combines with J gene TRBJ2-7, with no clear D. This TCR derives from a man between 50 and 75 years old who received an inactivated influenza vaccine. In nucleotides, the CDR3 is TGCGCCAGCAGACTCGACATTTACTACGAGCAGTACTTC. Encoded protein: CASRLDIYYEQYF.